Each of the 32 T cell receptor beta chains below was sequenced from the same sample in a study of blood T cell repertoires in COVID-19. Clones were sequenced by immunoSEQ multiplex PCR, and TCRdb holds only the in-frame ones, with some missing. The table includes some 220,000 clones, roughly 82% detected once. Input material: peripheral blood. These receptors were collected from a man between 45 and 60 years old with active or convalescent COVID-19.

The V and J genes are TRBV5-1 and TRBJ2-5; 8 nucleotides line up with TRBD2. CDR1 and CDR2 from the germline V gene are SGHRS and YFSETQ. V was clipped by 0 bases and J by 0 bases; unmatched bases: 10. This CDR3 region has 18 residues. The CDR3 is CASSLGSRAGENQETQYF. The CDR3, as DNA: TGCGCCAGCAGCTTGGGGAGTCGAGCGGGGGAAAACCAAGAGACCCAGTACTTC.

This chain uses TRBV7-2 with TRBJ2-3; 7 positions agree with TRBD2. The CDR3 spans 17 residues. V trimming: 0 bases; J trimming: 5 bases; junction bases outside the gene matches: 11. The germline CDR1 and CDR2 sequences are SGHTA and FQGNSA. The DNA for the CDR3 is TGTGCCAGCAGCTTAGCGCCGGCGGGAGCTGGGGGAGATACGCAGTATTTT. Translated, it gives CASSLAPAGAGGDTQYF.

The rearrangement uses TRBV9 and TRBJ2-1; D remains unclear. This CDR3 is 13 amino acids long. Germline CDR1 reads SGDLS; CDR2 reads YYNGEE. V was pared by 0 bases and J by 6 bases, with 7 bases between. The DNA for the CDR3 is TGTGCCAGCAGCGTAGGCAGAATCAATGAGCAGTTCTTC. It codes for CASSVGRINEQFF.

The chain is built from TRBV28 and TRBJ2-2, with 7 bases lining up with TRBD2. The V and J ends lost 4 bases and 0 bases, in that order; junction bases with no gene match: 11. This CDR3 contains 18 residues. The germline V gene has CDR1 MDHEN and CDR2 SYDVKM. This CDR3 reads CASSSLLRLATNTGELFF. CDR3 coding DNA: TGTGCCAGCAGTTCATTACTAAGACTAGCAACGAACACCGGGGAGCTGTTTTTT.

The CDR3 loop reads CSVEWAGDTEAFF. In nucleotides, the CDR3 is TGCAGCGTTGAGTGGGCAGGGGACACTGAAGCTTTCTTT. The chain recombines TRBV29-1 with TRBJ1-1, with D perhaps TRBD1 (6 bases). V lost 3 bases to trimming and J lost 3 bases, with 11 bases between them. From germline, CDR1 is SQVTM and CDR2 ANQGSEA. The CDR3 loop spans 13 amino acids.

The CDR3: CASSLDWTGYSYEQYF. CDR3 DNA: TGTGCCAGCAGCTTAGATTGGACAGGGTATAGCTACGAGCAGTACTTC. V and J are TRBV11-2 and TRBJ2-7, with 8 bases fitting TRBD1. Germline V gene sequence: CDR1 SGHAT, CDR2 FQNNGV. After removal of 0 bases from V and 3 bases from J, the junction contained 7 bases not matched to a gene. The CDR3 is 16 amino acids.

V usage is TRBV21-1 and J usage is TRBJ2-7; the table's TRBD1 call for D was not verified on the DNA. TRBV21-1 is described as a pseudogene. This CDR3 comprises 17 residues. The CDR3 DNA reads TGTGCCAGCAGCAAAGCTGTCGGTTTAGAACACAGGAACGAGCAGTACTTC. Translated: CASSKAVGLEHRNEQYF.

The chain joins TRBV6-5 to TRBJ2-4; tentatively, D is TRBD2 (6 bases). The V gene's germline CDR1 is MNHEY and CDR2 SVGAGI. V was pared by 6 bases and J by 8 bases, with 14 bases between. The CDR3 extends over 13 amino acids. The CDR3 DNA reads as TGTGCCAGCAGCAAGTCCGGGACTTACATTCAGTACTTC. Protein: CASSKSGTYIQYF.

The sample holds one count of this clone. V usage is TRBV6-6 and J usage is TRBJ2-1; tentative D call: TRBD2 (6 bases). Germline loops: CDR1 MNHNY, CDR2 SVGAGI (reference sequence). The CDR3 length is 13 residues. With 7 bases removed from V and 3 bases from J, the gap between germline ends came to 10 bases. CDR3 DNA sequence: TGTGCCAGCAAGTTCGGGGGCTACAATGAGCAGTTCTTC. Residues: CASKFGGYNEQFF.

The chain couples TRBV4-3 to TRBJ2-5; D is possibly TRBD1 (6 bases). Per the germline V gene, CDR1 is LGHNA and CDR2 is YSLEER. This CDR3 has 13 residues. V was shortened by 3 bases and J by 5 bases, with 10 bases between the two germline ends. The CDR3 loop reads CASSQGARETQYF. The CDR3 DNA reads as TGCGCCAGCAGCCAGGGGGCGAGGGAGACCCAGTACTTC.

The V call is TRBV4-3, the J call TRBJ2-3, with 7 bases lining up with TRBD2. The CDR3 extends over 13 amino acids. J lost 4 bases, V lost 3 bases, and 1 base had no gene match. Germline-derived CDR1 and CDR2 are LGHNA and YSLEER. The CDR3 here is CASSHGGADTQYF. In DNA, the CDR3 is TGCGCCAGCAGCCATGGGGGGGCAGATACGCAGTATTTT.

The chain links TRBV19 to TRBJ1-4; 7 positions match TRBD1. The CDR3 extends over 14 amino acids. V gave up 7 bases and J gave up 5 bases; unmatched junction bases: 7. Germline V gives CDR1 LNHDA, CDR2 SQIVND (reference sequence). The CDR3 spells CASTPQGFNEKLFF. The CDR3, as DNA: TGTGCCAGTACCCCACAGGGGTTCAATGAAAAACTGTTTTTT.

CDR3 protein: CASSYKLRDAQYF. CDR3 bases: TGTGCCAGCAGTTACAAACTCCGGGATGCCCAGTACTTC. This chain connects TRBV6-5 to TRBJ2-5; D perhaps matches TRBD2 (5 bases). CDR1 and CDR2 (germline): MNHEY, SVGAGI. Trimming shortened V by 2 bases and J by 9 bases, and 13 bases separated the two germline ends. The CDR3 sequence is 13 residues long.

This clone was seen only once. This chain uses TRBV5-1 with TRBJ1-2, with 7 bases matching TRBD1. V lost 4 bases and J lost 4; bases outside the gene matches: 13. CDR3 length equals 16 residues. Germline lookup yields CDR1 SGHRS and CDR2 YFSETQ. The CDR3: CASSGAGTDLIYGYTF. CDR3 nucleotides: TGCGCCAGCAGCGGGGCCGGGACAGACCTCATCTATGGCTACACCTTC. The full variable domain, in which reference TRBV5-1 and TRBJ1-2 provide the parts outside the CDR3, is KAGVTQTPRYLIKTRGQQVTLSCSPISGHRSVSWYQQTPGQGLQFLFEYFSETQRNKGNFPGRFSGRQFSNSRSEMNVSTLELGDSALYLCASSGAGTDLIYGYTFGSGTRLTVV.

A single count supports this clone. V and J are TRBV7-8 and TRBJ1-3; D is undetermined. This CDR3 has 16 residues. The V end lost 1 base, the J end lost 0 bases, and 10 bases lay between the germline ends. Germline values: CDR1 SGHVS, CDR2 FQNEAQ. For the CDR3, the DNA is TGTGCCAGCAGCTTAGGTGCGGCTTACTCTGGAAACACCATATATTTT. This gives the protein CASSLGAAYSGNTIYF.

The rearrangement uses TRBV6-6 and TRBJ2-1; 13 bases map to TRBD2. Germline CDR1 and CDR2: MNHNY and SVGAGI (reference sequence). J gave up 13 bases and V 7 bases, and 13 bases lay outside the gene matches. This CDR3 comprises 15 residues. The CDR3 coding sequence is TGTGCCAGCATCCCTGGACTAGCGGGAGTAGGAGGACAGTTCTTC. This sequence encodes CASIPGLAGVGGQFF.

The CDR3 DNA sequence: TGTGCCACCATGGGGCCCCGGGGGGATACGCAGTATTTT. It codes for CATMGPRGDTQYF. The chain uses TRBV28 and TRBJ2-3, with D possibly matching TRBD2 (6 bases). Per germline, CDR1 MDHEN and CDR2 SYDVKM. Deletions cut 10 bases from V and 6 bases from J, with 17 bases between. This CDR3 contains 13 residues.

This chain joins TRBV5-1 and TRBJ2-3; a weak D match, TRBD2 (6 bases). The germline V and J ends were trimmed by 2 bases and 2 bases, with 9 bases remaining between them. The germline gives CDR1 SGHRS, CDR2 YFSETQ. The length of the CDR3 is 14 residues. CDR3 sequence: CASSFGGDTDTQYF. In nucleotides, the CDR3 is TGCGCCAGCAGCTTTGGAGGGGACACAGATACGCAGTATTTT.

Written as DNA, the CDR3 is TGTGCCAGCAGCGCCCTGGTCGAGAGGGTGCAGTACTTC. Its translation is CASSALVERVQYF. This chain connects TRBV9 to TRBJ2-7, with a weak D call TRBD2 (5 bases). With 3 bases removed from V and 9 bases from J, the gap between germline ends came to 16 bases. Germline assignment: CDR1 SGDLS and CDR2 YYNGEE. The CDR3 totals 13 residues. Drawing the rest from reference TRBV9 and TRBJ2-7, the complete variable domain is DSGVTQTPKHLITATGQRVTLRCSPRSGDLSVYWYQQSLDQGLQFLIQYYNGEERAKGNILERFSAQQFPDLHSELNLSSLELGDSALYFCASSALVERVQYFGPGTRLTVT.

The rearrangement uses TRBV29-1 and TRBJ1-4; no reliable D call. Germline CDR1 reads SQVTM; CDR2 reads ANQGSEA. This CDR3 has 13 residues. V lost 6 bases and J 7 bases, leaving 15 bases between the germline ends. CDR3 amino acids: CSVLVAGFEKLFF. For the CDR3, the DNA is TGCAGCGTCCTAGTGGCCGGTTTTGAAAAACTGTTTTTT.

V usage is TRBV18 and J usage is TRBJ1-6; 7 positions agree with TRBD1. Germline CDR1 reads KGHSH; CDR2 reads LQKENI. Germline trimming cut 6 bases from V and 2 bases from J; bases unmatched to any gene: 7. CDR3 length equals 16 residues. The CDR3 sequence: CASSSAGTAYNSPLHF. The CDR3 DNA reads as TGTGCCAGCTCGTCAGCCGGGACAGCCTATAATTCACCCCTCCACTTT.

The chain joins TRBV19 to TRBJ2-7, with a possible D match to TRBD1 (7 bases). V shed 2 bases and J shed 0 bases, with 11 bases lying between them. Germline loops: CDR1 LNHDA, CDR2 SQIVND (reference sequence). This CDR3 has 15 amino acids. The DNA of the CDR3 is TGTGCCAGTAGTATATCAGGGGGAGGCTCCTACGAGCAGTACTTC. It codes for CASSISGGGSYEQYF.

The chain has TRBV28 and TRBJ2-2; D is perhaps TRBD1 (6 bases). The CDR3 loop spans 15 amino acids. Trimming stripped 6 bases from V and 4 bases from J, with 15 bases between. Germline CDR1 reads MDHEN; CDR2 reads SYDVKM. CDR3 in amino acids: CASSPLGAGTGELFF. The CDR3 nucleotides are TGTGCCAGCAGCCCGCTGGGGGCGGGCACCGGGGAGCTGTTTTTT.

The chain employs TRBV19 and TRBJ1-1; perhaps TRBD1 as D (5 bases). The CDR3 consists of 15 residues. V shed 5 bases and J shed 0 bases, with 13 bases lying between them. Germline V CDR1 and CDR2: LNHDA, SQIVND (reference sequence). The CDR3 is CASSATGTLNTEAFF. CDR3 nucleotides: TGTGCCAGTAGTGCTACAGGAACCCTGAACACTGAAGCTTTCTTT.

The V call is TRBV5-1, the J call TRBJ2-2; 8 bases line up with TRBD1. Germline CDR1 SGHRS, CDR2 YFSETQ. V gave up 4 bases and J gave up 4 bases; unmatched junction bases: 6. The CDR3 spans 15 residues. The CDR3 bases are TGCGCCAGCAGCCAGGACAGGGCTGGCACCGGGGAGCTGTTTTTT. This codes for CASSQDRAGTGELFF.

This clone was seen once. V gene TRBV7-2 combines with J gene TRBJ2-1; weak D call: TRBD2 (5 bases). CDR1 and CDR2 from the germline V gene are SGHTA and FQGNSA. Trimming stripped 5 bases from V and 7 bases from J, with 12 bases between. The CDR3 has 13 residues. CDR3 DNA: TGTGCCAGCAGCCTGACCCTAGCAAATGAGCAGTTCTTC. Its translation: CASSLTLANEQFF. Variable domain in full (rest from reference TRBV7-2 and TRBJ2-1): GAGVSQSPSNKVTEKGKDVELRCDPISGHTALYWYRQSLGQGLEFLIYFQGNSAPDKSGLPSDRFSAERTGGSVSTLTIQRTQQEDSAVYLCASSLTLANEQFFGPGTRLTVL.

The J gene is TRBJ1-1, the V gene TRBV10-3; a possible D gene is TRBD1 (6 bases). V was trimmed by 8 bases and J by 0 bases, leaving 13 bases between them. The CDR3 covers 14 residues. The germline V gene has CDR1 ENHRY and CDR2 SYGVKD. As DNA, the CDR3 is TGTGCCATCGGAGGGGGGGCAATGAACACTGAAGCTTTCTTT. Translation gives CAIGGGAMNTEAFF.

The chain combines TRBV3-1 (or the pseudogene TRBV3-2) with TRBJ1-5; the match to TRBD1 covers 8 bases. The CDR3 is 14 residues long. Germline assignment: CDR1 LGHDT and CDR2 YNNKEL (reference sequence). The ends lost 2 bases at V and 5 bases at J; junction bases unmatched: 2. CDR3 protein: CASSQHRGDQPQHF. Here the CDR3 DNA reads TGTGCCAGCAGCCAACACAGGGGGGATCAGCCCCAGCATTTT.

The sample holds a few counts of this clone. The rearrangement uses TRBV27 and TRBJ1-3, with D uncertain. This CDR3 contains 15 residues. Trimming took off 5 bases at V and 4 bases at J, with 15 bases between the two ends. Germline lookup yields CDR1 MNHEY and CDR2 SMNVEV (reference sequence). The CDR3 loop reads CASSPLIGRGNTIYF. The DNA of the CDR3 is TGTGCCAGCAGTCCCCTAATTGGTAGAGGAAACACCATATATTTT.

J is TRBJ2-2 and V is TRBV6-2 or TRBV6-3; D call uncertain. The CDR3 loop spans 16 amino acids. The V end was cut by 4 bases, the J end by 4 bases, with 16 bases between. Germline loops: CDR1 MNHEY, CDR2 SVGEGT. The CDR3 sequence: CASSSSARLLTGELFF. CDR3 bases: TGTGCCAGCAGTTCGTCAGCGCGCCTCCTCACCGGGGAGCTGTTTTTT.

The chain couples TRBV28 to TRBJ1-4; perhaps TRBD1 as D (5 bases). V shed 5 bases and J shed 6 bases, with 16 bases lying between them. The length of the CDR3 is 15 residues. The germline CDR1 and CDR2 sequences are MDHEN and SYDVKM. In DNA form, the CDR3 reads TGTGCCAGCAGTCCTTCGGGGGGGACGGATGAAAAACTGTTTTTT. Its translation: CASSPSGGTDEKLFF.

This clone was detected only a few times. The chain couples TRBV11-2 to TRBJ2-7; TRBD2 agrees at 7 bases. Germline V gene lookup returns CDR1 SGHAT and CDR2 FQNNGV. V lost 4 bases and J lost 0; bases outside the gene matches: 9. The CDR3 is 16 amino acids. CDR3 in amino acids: CASSSISGPPSYEQYF. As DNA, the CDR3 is TGTGCCAGCAGCTCGATTAGCGGGCCCCCCTCCTACGAGCAGTACTTC.